The clone carrying this T cell receptor beta chain was observed at least ten times. What it binds is unknown. CDR1 and CDR2 from the germline V gene are SQVTM and ANQGSEA. The CDR3 has 12 residues. After removal of 5 bases from V and 2 bases from J, the junction contained 3 bases not matched to a gene. The record originates from a study of T cells in Graves' hyperthyroidism and ophthalmopathy. Amplification of TCR beta CDR3 regions was performed using RNA transcripts as template. When the TCR CDR3 underwent first-round RT-PCR, the HTBI primer set was used. One entry per CDR3 protein, called by TCRdb with MiXCR from the multiplex PCR reads. The repertoire holds hundreds of thousands of distinct CDR3 sequences, with 46% as singletons. General observations from the study: In blood, most of the thyroid clonotypes expanded above 0.001 were also present.

This receptor was identified in a woman between 18 and 29 years old with Graves' hyperthyroidism. V and J are TRBV29-1 and TRBJ2-7, with 7 positions matching TRBD1. The specimen sequenced was peripheral blood or thyroid tissue (not recorded which). CDR3 nucleotides: TGCAGCGTTACCCAGGGGGCCTACGAGCAGTACTTC. Translation: CSVTQGAYEQYF.